This T cell receptor beta chain was sequenced in a study of control samples from healthy donors and cancer patients (dated by TCRdb to about 2020). CDR1 is given as SGHTA and CDR2 as FQGTGA, both from the germline V gene. V is clipped by 2 bases and J by 2 bases, and the sequence between their germline boundaries is 12 bases long. The cysteine opens and the phenylalanine closes a CDR3 of 15 amino acids. Left in the record is the CDR3 DNA by itself, 45 bases read in frame from the first base. The count of this clone is one. What antigen it recognizes has not been identified. One base away there is no much larger clone; base qualities are not given. Library generation was performed with the immunoSEQ multiplex PCR assay. The immuneACCESS repertoire file appears here via TCRdb, limited to in-frame rearrangements. These files lack a portion of the clones; in checked studies, under half of the deficit traces to unresolved V genes, and the cause of the others is not known. This sample gives some 130,000 clones in total; just under 95% of them show up just once. Approximately 4% of the sample rests with the top ten.

The sequencing sample was made of blood. The V gene is TRBV7-3 and the J gene is TRBJ2-5; TRBD2 is a weak D gene call, 7 bases matching. The source of this sequence is a man younger than 40 in good health. The DNA sequence reads TGTGCCAGCAGCTTAGGCGGGGGCCTTCAAGAGACCCAGTACTTC. Protein translation: CASSLGGGLQETQYF.